This T cell receptor (beta chain) was found in a study of blood T cells in healthy people across ages. Study-level results: Estimated diversity across one million T cells was deemed an underestimate. Diversity of TCR beta per million T cells declined in a roughly linear way with age. Naive T cell percentage showed a strong correlation with the diversity of TCR beta.

Primers used in a second PCR of about 7 to 12 cycles were a sample-barcoded 5' primer and a J-beta primer mix. TCRdb re-called the 5' RACE reads through MiXCR, storing one row per CDR3 protein. This table has 1 million or so distinct CDR3 sequences, 35% to 55% appearing once. Details on this clonotype: The antigen is undetermined.

V gave up 4 bases and J gave up 4 bases, with 12 bases separating them. Germline CDR1 reads SEHNR; CDR2 reads FQNEAQ (reference sequence). CDR3 length equals 14 residues. This TCR was sampled from an older woman in good health. V and J are TRBV7-9 and TRBJ2-3, with D possibly being TRBD1 or TRBD2 (5 bases each). Sequences were obtained from blood. The CDR3 nucleotides are TGTGCCAGCAGCTCGAGAGGGGTGCCAGATACGCAGTATTTT. It codes for CASSSRGVPDTQYF.